Listed below are T cell receptor beta chains from one sample, sequenced in a study of blood T cell repertoires in COVID-19. Data came from immunoSEQ multiplex PCR; TCRdb stores just in-frame clones and leaves some out. This sample has 30,000 to 35,000 clones, with 85% found just once. The sample was peripheral blood. The receptor source for this set is a human donor with acute or convalescent COVID-19. The donor label of this sample is uncertain. The CDR3 runs from the conserved cysteine through the conserved F or W. D genes are given only for firm matches. Clone size appears in some rows only: once, few, many, or a class for an expanded clone.

d_call: NA
clone_size: NA
v_call: TRBV12-3/TRBV12-4
j_call: TRBJ1-1
cdr3_aa: CASSLAPRGAFF
cdr3_nt: TGTGCCAGCAGTTTAGCGCCTCGCGGGGCTTTCTTT

d_call: TRBD1
clone_size: NA
v_call: TRBV19
j_call: TRBJ1-5
cdr3_aa: CASSRGQGARDQPQHF
cdr3_nt: TGTGCCAGTAGCCGAGGACAGGGGGCAAGGGATCAGCCCCAGCATTTT

d_call: TRBD2
clone_size: NA
v_call: TRBV6-2/TRBV6-3
j_call: TRBJ2-3
cdr3_aa: CASSTNSGATDTQYF
cdr3_nt: TGTGCCAGCAGTACCAATAGCGGGGCTACAGATACGCAGTATTTT

d_call: NA
clone_size: NA
v_call: TRBV5-4
j_call: TRBJ2-5
cdr3_aa: CASSLGQGYQETQYF
cdr3_nt: TGTGCCAGCAGCTTGGGCCAGGGGTACCAAGAGACCCAGTACTTC

d_call: TRBD1
clone_size: NA
v_call: TRBV13
j_call: TRBJ1-1
cdr3_aa: CASSLGGTGGYTEAFF
cdr3_nt: TGTGCCAGCAGCTTAGGTGGGACAGGGGGTTACACTGAAGCTTTCTTT

d_call: NA
clone_size: NA
v_call: TRBV27
j_call: TRBJ1-6
cdr3_aa: CASSSGSNLKNSPLHF
cdr3_nt: TGTGCCAGCAGTTCCGGGAGCAATCTTAAAAATTCACCCCTCCACTTT

d_call: NA
clone_size: NA
v_call: TRBV18
j_call: TRBJ1-1
cdr3_aa: CASSVQGTNTEAFF
cdr3_nt: TGTGCCAGCTCAGTTCAGGGAACTAACACTGAAGCTTTCTTT

d_call: TRBD2
clone_size: few
v_call: TRBV27
j_call: TRBJ2-3
cdr3_aa: CASRLAGGNTDTQYF
cdr3_nt: TGTGCCAGCAGGCTAGCGGGGGGGAACACAGATACGCAGTATTTT

d_call: NA
clone_size: NA
v_call: TRBV4-2
j_call: TRBJ2-5
cdr3_aa: CASSPRVAETQYF
cdr3_nt: TGTGCCAGCAGTCCTCGGGTCGCAGAGACCCAGTACTTC

d_call: NA
clone_size: NA
v_call: TRBV4-3
j_call: TRBJ2-2
cdr3_aa: CASSRAATLARNTGELFF
cdr3_nt: TGCGCCAGCAGCCGGGCAGCCACTCTAGCGCGGAACACCGGGGAGCTGTTTTTT

d_call: TRBD1
clone_size: NA
v_call: TRBV7-2
j_call: TRBJ1-5
cdr3_aa: CASSPGQEGQPQHF
cdr3_nt: TGTGCCAGCAGCCCCGGACAGGAAGGTCAGCCCCAGCATTTT